Sequencing of this TCR beta chain was carried out in a study of blood T cell repertoires in COVID-19. Study background: In each case, the material was cDNA or gDNA derived from T cells, B-cell-depleted T cells, or PBMCs.

Per the original data handling: Estimated nucleated cell counts came from reference gene primer amplification. Produced via immunoSEQ multiplex PCR; TCRdb's table is partial and in-frame only. V and J calls and clone size come straight from that table; D and trimming were deduced from the DNA. This table has some 350,000 clones, over 70% appearing once. V dropped 3 bases and J dropped 2; count of bases not matched to a gene: 1. Germline-derived CDR1 and CDR2 are LGHNA and YNFKEQ. This CDR3 contains 14 residues. Recovered status in Cohort 3 required two negative PCRs, clearance, or symptom resolution. This clone has only a few counts.

The sequenced sample consisted of PBMCs or T cells enriched from blood (not recorded which). The receptor's source is a man younger than 45 who had recovered from COVID-19. This chain joins TRBV4-2 and TRBJ2-5, with 9 bases that match TRBD1. CDR3 nucleotides: TGTGCCAGCAGCCACGGACAGGGGCAAGAGACCCAGTACTTC. Translated, it gives CASSHGQGQETQYF.